Listed below are T cell receptor beta chains from one sample, sequenced in a study of blood T cell repertoires in COVID-19. Some clones are missing from TCRdb's copy, which holds only in-frame ones; the method was immunoSEQ multiplex PCR. The data contain 250,000 to 350,000 clones, around 90% of them seen just once; the ten biggest clones take up 2% to 3%. What was sequenced was peripheral blood. These TCRs come from a young man with active or convalescent COVID-19. The CDR3 runs from the conserved cysteine through the conserved F or W. D genes are given only for firm matches. Not all rows give a size; the values are once, few, many and, for expanded clones, a class.

V: TRBV9; J: TRBJ2-3; D: NA; size: NA; CDR3: CASSEAPRDTQYF; DNA: TGTGCCAGCAGCGAGGCCCCTAGAGATACGCAGTATTTT
V: TRBV6-4; J: TRBJ2-7; D: NA; size: few; CDR3: CASSQDRTSYEQYF; DNA: TGTGCCAGCAGTCAAGACAGAACCTCCTACGAGCAGTACTTC
V: TRBV6-6; J: TRBJ2-7; D: TRBD1; size: NA; CDR3: CASSLDRGDEQYF; DNA: TGTGCCAGCAGTTTGGACAGGGGAGACGAGCAGTACTTC
V: TRBV4-1; J: TRBJ2-2; D: TRBD1; size: NA; CDR3: CASSHPGTGTGELFF; DNA: TGCGCCAGCAGCCACCCCGGGACAGGGACCGGGGAGCTGTTTTTT
V: TRBV7-2; J: TRBJ1-2; D: TRBD1; size: NA; CDR3: CASSRTGPGYGYTF; DNA: TGTGCCAGCAGCCGGACAGGGCCGGGCTATGGCTACACCTTC
V: TRBV5-1; J: TRBJ2-3; D: TRBD2; size: NA; CDR3: CASSLEGSGRRDTQYF; DNA: TGCGCCAGCAGCTTGGAAGGTAGCGGGAGGAGAGATACGCAGTATTTT
V: TRBV12-3/TRBV12-4; J: TRBJ1-2; D: TRBD1; size: once; CDR3: CASRRDSHYGYTF; DNA: TGTGCCAGCAGGAGGGACAGCCACTATGGCTACACCTTC
V: TRBV27; J: TRBJ1-1; D: TRBD1; size: once; CDR3: CASSLSGDRNTEAFF; DNA: TGTGCCAGCAGTTTATCAGGGGACAGGAACACTGAAGCTTTCTTT
V: TRBV7-2; J: TRBJ2-7; D: TRBD1; size: NA; CDR3: CASSRRTGTWLEQYF; DNA: TGTGCCAGCAGCCGCCGGACAGGGACGTGGCTCGAGCAGTACTTC
V: TRBV5-4; J: TRBJ2-7; D: TRBD1; size: few; CDR3: CASSSTPKDRVENEQYF; DNA: TGTGCCAGCAGCTCGACACCGAAGGACAGGGTTGAGAACGAGCAGTACTTC
V: TRBV19; J: TRBJ1-1; D: NA; size: once; CDR3: CASSIVRSPNTEAFF; DNA: TGTGCCAGTAGTATAGTTCGGTCACCGAACACTGAAGCTTTCTTT
V: TRBV19; J: TRBJ2-1; D: TRBD2; size: NA; CDR3: CASSIDGTGGPNEQFF; DNA: TGTGCCAGTAGTATAGATGGGACGGGAGGGCCGAATGAGCAGTTCTTC
V: TRBV12-3/TRBV12-4; J: TRBJ2-7; D: TRBD2; size: NA; CDR3: CASSDYSGEQYF; DNA: TGTGCCAGCAGCGATTATAGCGGGGAGCAGTACTTC
V: TRBV19; J: TRBJ2-1; D: TRBD2; size: NA; CDR3: CASSISGRKDEQFF; DNA: TGTGCCAGTAGTATAAGCGGGAGAAAGGATGAGCAGTTCTTC
V: TRBV7-9; J: TRBJ1-1; D: TRBD1; size: NA; CDR3: CASSDSTGVNTEAFF; DNA: TGTGCCAGCAGCGATTCTACAGGGGTGAACACTGAAGCTTTCTTT